Each of the 15 T cell receptor beta chains below was sequenced from the same sample in a study of cytomegalovirus exposure and HLA in healthy donors. The study ran its PCR with 60 Vbeta and 13 Jbeta primers. The repertoire was sequenced with immunoSEQ multiplex PCR; TCRdb's copy has only in-frame clones and lacks some. The sample has 140,000 to 150,000 clones, roughly 75% seen once; the top ten hold around 2.9%. Sequences were obtained from PBMCs. Every receptor here comes from a female donor in good health and CMV-seronegative.

The V call is TRBV4-1, the J call TRBJ2-1; 7 bases fit TRBD2. CDR3 length: 15 residues. V lost 3 bases, J lost 4 bases, and 6 bases stayed unmatched. Germline V lookup: CDR1 MGHRA, CDR2 YSYEKL. This CDR3 reads CASSQSAGSYNEQFF. The CDR3 region has the DNA TGCGCCAGCAGCCAGTCAGCGGGGTCTTACAATGAGCAGTTCTTC.

This chain uses TRBV19 with TRBJ2-5; 12 positions agree with TRBD1. From germline, CDR1 is LNHDA and CDR2 SQIVND (reference sequence). V was pared by 3 bases and J by 4 bases, with 3 bases of the junction left unmatched. The CDR3 covers 15 residues. The CDR3 loop is CASSMGTGGGETQYF. For the CDR3, the DNA is TGTGCCAGTAGTATGGGGACAGGGGGCGGAGAGACCCAGTACTTC.

V and J are TRBV19 and TRBJ2-3; TRBD1 matches 9 bases. The CDR3 loop spans 15 amino acids. With V trimmed by 3 bases and J by 5 bases, 6 bases remained unmatched. Germline CDR1 is LNHDA and CDR2 is SQIVND (reference sequence). CDR3 sequence: CASSIGNRGQDTQYF. As DNA, the CDR3 is TGTGCCAGTAGTATTGGTAACAGGGGGCAAGATACGCAGTATTTT.

The rearrangement uses TRBV7-9 and TRBJ1-5; a weak D match, TRBD1 (6 bases). V was trimmed by 5 bases and J by 5 bases, leaving 22 bases between them. CDR1 SEHNR and CDR2 FQNEAQ come from the germline V gene (reference sequence). CDR3 length: 17 residues. The CDR3 DNA reads TGTGCCAGCAGCCGGGGACAATTGGCCCTTGAGGATCAGCCCCAGCATTTT. Its translation is CASSRGQLALEDQPQHF. The complete variable domain, with remaining parts taken from reference TRBV7-9 and TRBJ1-5, reads DTGVSQNPRHKITKRGQNVTFRCDPISEHNRLYWYRQTLGQGPEFLTYFQNEAQLEKSRLLSDRFSAERPKGSFSTLEIQRTEQGDSAMYLCASSRGQLALEDQPQHFGDGTRLSIL.

The V and J genes are TRBV18 and TRBJ1-6; 8 bases line up with TRBD1. Germline V gives CDR1 KGHSH, CDR2 LQKENI. Germline trimming cut 3 bases from V and 5 bases from J; bases unmatched to any gene: 0. The CDR3 runs 14 residues. In DNA, the CDR3 is TGTGCCAGCTCACCGGACAGGGATAATTCACCCCTCCACTTT. Its protein product is CASSPDRDNSPLHF.

This clone was seen at least ten times. The genes are TRBV4-1 and TRBJ2-7; possible D gene TRBD2, 5 bases. The germline V and J ends were trimmed by 0 bases and 3 bases, with 12 bases remaining between them. The CDR3 sequence is 15 residues long. The germline V gene encodes CDR1 MGHRA and CDR2 YSYEKL. The CDR3 DNA follows: TGCGCCAGCAGCCAAGAAGAGGGAAACATCTACGAGCAGTACTTC. Translation: CASSQEEGNIYEQYF.

The CDR3 reads CASSLDRDEQYF. In nucleotides, the CDR3 is TGCGCCAGCAGCTTGGACAGGGACGAGCAGTACTTC. This sequence joins TRBV5-1 and TRBJ2-7, with a weak D call TRBD1 (6 bases). The CDR3 is 12 amino acids. The V end lost 0 bases, the J end lost 5 bases, and 6 bases lay between the germline ends. Germline V CDR1 and CDR2: SGHRS, YFSETQ.

The CDR3 reads CASSLAPGLVKEQYF. Written as DNA, the CDR3 is TGTGCCAGCAGCTTAGCTCCGGGACTAGTCAAGGAGCAGTACTTC. The rearrangement joins TRBV7-3 to TRBJ2-7; 8 bases map to TRBD2. From germline, CDR1 is SGHTA and CDR2 FQGTGA. Unmatched junction bases numbered 10, after V lost 2 bases and J lost 7 bases. The CDR3 sequence is 15 residues long.

This chain uses TRBV10-3 with TRBJ2-7, with TRBD1 as a possible D gene (6 bases). Per germline, CDR1 ENHRY and CDR2 SYGVKD. Trimming took off 2 bases at V and 0 bases at J, with 17 bases between the two ends. CDR3 length: 17 amino acids. This CDR3 reads CAISEGGRARGSYEQYF. CDR3 in DNA: TGTGCCATCAGTGAGGGGGGCAGGGCCCGGGGCTCCTACGAGCAGTACTTC.

The chain recombines TRBV9 with TRBJ2-1, with a weak D call TRBD2 (5 bases). Trimming shortened V by 2 bases and J by 0 bases, and 15 bases separated the two germline ends. Germline assignment: CDR1 SGDLS and CDR2 YYNGEE. This CDR3 region has 17 residues. CDR3 coding DNA: TGTGCCAGCAGCGTGGACTTAGGACGGACCTCCTACAATGAGCAGTTCTTC. Translation: CASSVDLGRTSYNEQFF.

The rearrangement uses TRBV6-1 and TRBJ1-2, with D hard to call. The CDR3 consists of 12 residues. V shed 3 bases and J shed 4 bases, with 6 bases lying between them. Germline CDR1 and CDR2: MNHNS and SASEGT. This chain's CDR3 is CASSEAGYGYTF. DNA of the CDR3: TGTGCCAGCAGTGAGGCAGGCTATGGCTACACCTTC.

The chain links TRBV28 to TRBJ1-2; D perhaps matches TRBD1 (5 bases). This CDR3 is built from 13 residues. Germline CDR1 MDHEN, CDR2 SYDVKM. The V end was cut by 3 bases, the J end by 7 bases, with 12 bases between. The CDR3 nucleotides read TGTGCCAGCAGTTTCTTCGGGACTGGTGGCTACACCTTC. Protein sequence: CASSFFGTGGYTF.

V and J are TRBV4-3 and TRBJ2-1; a weak D match, TRBD1 (6 bases). Trimming took off 0 bases at V and 3 bases at J, with 9 bases between the two ends. Per the germline V gene, CDR1 is LGHNA and CDR2 is YSLEER. CDR3 length: 15 amino acids. CDR3 bases: TGCGCCAGCAGCCAAGATACAGGGAGCTACAATGAGCAGTTCTTC. Translating gives CASSQDTGSYNEQFF.

This chain joins TRBV7-7 and TRBJ2-5, with a possible D match to TRBD2 (5 bases). The CDR3 covers 13 residues. Germline assignment: CDR1 SSHAT and CDR2 FNYEAQ (reference sequence). The V end lost 1 base, the J end lost 4 bases, and 7 bases lay between the germline ends. The CDR3 DNA follows: TGTGCCAGCAGCTTAGTTCGGGGAGAGACCCAGTACTTC. Amino acid sequence: CASSLVRGETQYF.

This clone was observed once. The genes are TRBV23-1 and TRBJ1-2, with D possibly TRBD1 on 6 matching bases. TRBV23-1 carries the ORF label, with uncertain function. Trimming pared 1 base from V and 3 bases from J, leaving 18 bases between. There are 17 residues in the CDR3. CDR3 region: CASSQWGGHKSDYGYTF. In DNA, the CDR3 is TGCGCCAGCAGTCAATGGGGGGGACATAAATCGGACTATGGCTACACCTTC.